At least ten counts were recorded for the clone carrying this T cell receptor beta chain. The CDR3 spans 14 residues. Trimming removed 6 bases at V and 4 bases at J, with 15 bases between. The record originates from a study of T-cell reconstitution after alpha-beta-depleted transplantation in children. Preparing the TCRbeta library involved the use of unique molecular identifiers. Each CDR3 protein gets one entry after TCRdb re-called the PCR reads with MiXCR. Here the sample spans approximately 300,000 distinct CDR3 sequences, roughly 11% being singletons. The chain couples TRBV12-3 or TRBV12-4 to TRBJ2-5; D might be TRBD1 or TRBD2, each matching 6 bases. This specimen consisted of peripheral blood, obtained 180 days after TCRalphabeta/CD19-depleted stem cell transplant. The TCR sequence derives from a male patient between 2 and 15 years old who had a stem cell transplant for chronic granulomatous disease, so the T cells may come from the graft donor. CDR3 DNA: TGTGCCAGCAGCTCCCGGGGGCAAGGAGAGACCCAGTACTTC. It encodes CASSSRGQGETQYF.